Listed below are T cell receptor beta chains from one sample, sequenced in a study of blood T cells in healthy people across ages. Each CDR3 protein is one row after TCRdb ran MiXCR on the 5' RACE reads. This sample yields fewer than 950,000 distinct CDR3 sequences, of which roughly 53% are seen a single time; approximately 40% belongs to the top ten. The sequencing sample was made of blood. These receptors all stem from a man of 80 years or more in good health. Each CDR3 is given without its conserved first and last residue.

CDR3	V	J
ASSYGTSGTSYEQY	TRBV6-6	.
SARELGRKANTGELF	TRBV20-1	TRBJ2-2
SATGRNQPQH	TRBV29-1	TRBJ1-5
ASSLEGGAGAF	TRBV5-1	TRBJ1-1
SARRAGDQETQY	TRBV20-1	TRBJ2-5
ASSDRGSSYNSPLH	TRBV10-2	TRBJ1-6
ASSSGTSSTQY	TRBV12-3/TRBV12-4	TRBJ2-3
ASPRAPGNQPQH	TRBV2	TRBJ1-5
ASSLRTPPSEQF	TRBV7-2	TRBJ2-1
ASSLGGPVFQETQY	TRBV7-2	.
SARGTGWNEKLF	TRBV20-1	TRBJ1-4
SARDAGQGTYEQY	TRBV20-1	TRBJ2-7
ASTSRGENTGELF	TRBV28	TRBJ2-2
ASSTGISYEQY	TRBV27	TRBJ2-7
ASSLGLQGLAGDSYEQY	TRBV5-1	TRBJ2-7
ASSYLGSGDNEQF	TRBV6-5	TRBJ2-1
ASSLSLGGDTQY	TRBV12-3/TRBV12-4	TRBJ2-3
ASSVAEGRGDTQY	TRBV9	TRBJ2-3
ASSWTGGDTEAF	TRBV5-1	TRBJ1-1
ASRSGGLPYGQY	TRBV3-1	TRBJ2-7
ATSDRTSGKYNEQF	TRBV24-1	TRBJ2-1
ASSPPPGAGGYT	TRBV5-4	TRBJ1-2
ASSLDGHSNQPQH	TRBV5-5	TRBJ1-5
ASSFSLRQGPVTSSYNEQF	TRBV5-1	TRBJ2-1
ASSPASPLETQY	TRBV18	.
ASRPGAGYAPLH	TRBV28	TRBJ1-6
ASSEQGASYEQY	TRBV5-1	TRBJ2-7
ASSYGTGWTGANVLT	TRBV6-5	TRBJ2-6
SVGSREQETQY	TRBV29-1	TRBJ2-5
SARQPGRGQY	TRBV20-1	TRBJ2-5
ASSVQGPQH	TRBV2	TRBJ1-5
ASSLGGYRSSYEQY	TRBV7-2	TRBJ2-7
ASSLTSGSGDEQF	TRBV5-1	TRBJ2-1
ASSFRGTSQDEQY	TRBV28	TRBJ2-7
ASKAGTGFSQPQH	TRBV6-5	TRBJ1-5
AGQGPYNSPLH	TRBV7-6	TRBJ1-6
ATSDAMTGSYEQY	TRBV24-1	TRBJ2-7
ASGGYVGNEQF	TRBV2	TRBJ2-1
ASSLFGRGQNIQY	TRBV28	TRBJ2-4
ASGPRQATTEAF	TRBV27	TRBJ1-1
SVEDNQTCEQF	TRBV29-1	TRBJ2-1
AWSSGMPPYEQY	TRBV30	.
ASSSGTCGRETQY	TRBV9	TRBJ2-5
ASRIFGGSYEQY	TRBV6-5	TRBJ2-7
SAGGTGSLAKNIQY	TRBV20-1	TRBJ2-4
ASSDTGIYGYT	TRBV7-9	TRBJ1-2
ASSYVGGNLQETQY	TRBV6-6	TRBJ2-5
ASSHPGTGAYNEQF	TRBV6-5	TRBJ2-1
ASSPSGTSAYNEQF	TRBV5-1	TRBJ2-1
ATKATQGWYEQY	TRBV6-5	TRBJ2-7
SVPGLMNTGELF	TRBV29-1	TRBJ2-2
ASMGREGNTGELF	TRBV19	TRBJ2-2